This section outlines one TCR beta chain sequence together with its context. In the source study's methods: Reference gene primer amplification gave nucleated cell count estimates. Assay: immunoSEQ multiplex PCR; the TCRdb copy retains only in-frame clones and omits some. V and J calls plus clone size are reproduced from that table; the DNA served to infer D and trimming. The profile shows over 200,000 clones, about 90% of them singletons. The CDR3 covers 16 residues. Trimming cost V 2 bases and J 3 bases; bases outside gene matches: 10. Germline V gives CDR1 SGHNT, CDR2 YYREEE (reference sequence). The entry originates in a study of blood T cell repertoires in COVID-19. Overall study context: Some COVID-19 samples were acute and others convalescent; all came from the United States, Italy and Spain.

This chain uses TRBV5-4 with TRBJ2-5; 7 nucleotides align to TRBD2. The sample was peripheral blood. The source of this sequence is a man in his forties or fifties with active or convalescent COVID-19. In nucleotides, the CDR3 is TGTGCCAGCAGCTTTCGGGACTACGGCGCCAAAGAGACCCAGTACTTC. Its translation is CASSFRDYGAKETQYF. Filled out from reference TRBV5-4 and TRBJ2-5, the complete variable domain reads ETGVTQSPTHLIKTRGQQVTLRCSSQSGHNTVSWYQQALGQGPQFIFQYYREEENGRGNFPPRFSGLQFPNYSSELNVNALELDDSALYLCASSFRDYGAKETQYFGPGTRLLVL.